This TCR beta chain is drawn from a study of blood T cell repertoires in COVID-19. On the study more broadly: COVID-19 samples from acute and convalescent phases originated in the United States, Italy and Spain. In each case, the material was cDNA or gDNA derived from T cells, B-cell-depleted T cells, or PBMCs.

Per the study methods: Scientists estimated how many nucleated cells there were by amplifying reference gene primers. Assay used: immunoSEQ multiplex PCR; TCRdb lists only in-frame clones, some missing. The V and J calls and clone size are taken from that table; D and trimming were inferred from the DNA. The table has roughly 330,000 clones, around 89% seen once. Germline CDR1 is MGHRA and CDR2 is YSYEKL. V lost 2 bases to trimming and J lost 4 bases; unmatched junction nucleotides: 4. The CDR3 runs to 14 residues. This receptor was identified in a man younger than 30 who had recovered from COVID-19. The chain couples TRBV4-1 to TRBJ1-1; 7 bases are shared with TRBD1. Sequencing was carried out using peripheral blood. CDR3 sequence: CASSQPGGSTEAFF. In DNA, the CDR3 is TGCGCCAGCAGCCAACCAGGGGGATCCACTGAAGCTTTCTTT.